The rows below give T cell receptor beta chains drawn from one sample of a study of cytotoxic CD8 clonotypes in ibrutinib-treated CLL. TCRdb keeps only in-frame clones here, not all; method: immunoSEQ multiplex PCR. The sample has approximately 130,000 clones; 84% are singletons. Specimen: PBMCs, collected after 24 months of ibrutinib treatment. These receptors all stem from a human donor with chronic lymphocytic leukemia. Both conserved end residues are part of each CDR3. D genes are given only for firm matches. Size tells how often a clone was seen (once, few, many) or the class of an expanded clone, and some rows leave it out.

D gene	V gene	clone size	J gene	CDR3 protein	CDR3 DNA
TRBD1	TRBV7-2	-	TRBJ2-4	CASSPHGQGATKNIQYF	TGTGCCAGCAGCCCTCACGGGCAGGGGGCGACCAAAAACATTCAGTACTTC
-	TRBV5-4	-	TRBJ2-1	CASSLWGSDEQFF	TGTGCCAGCAGCCTATGGGGGAGCGATGAGCAGTTCTTC
-	TRBV19	-	TRBJ2-2	CASQRLAGTGELFF	TGTGCCAGCCAAAGGTTGGCAGGCACCGGGGAGCTGTTTTTT
TRBD2	TRBV5-4	-	TRBJ2-7	CASSKTSGPDYEQYF	TGTGCCAGCAGCAAGACTAGCGGGCCTGACTACGAGCAGTACTTC
-	TRBV6-4	-	TRBJ1-6	CASSDMMRQVNSPLHF	TGTGCCAGCAGTGACATGATGCGACAGGTCAATTCACCCCTCCACTTT
TRBD1	TRBV6-1	few	TRBJ1-1	CATETGVGNTEAFF	TGTGCCACCGAAACAGGGGTTGGGAACACTGAAGCTTTCTTT
-	TRBV18	-	TRBJ2-3	CASSPSPGTVDTQYF	TGTGCCAGCTCACCATCCCCAGGGACGGTAGATACGCAGTATTTT
TRBD1	TRBV15	-	TRBJ1-2	CATSGGQGRYGYTF	TGTGCCACCAGCGGGGGACAGGGCCGATATGGCTACACCTTC
TRBD1	TRBV12-5	-	TRBJ2-1	CASGWGQGYNEQFF	TGTGCTAGTGGTTGGGGACAGGGCTACAATGAGCAGTTCTTC
TRBD1	TRBV5-1	-	TRBJ1-3	CASSISGTAGNTIYF	TGCGCCAGCAGCATATCCGGGACAGCTGGAAACACCATATATTTT
-	TRBV30	-	TRBJ1-2	CAWNSERNYGYTF	TGTGCCTGGAACTCAGAGCGGAACTATGGCTACACCTTC
TRBD1	TRBV9	-	TRBJ1-2	CASSAEGAAGDGYTF	TGTGCCAGCAGCGCAGAGGGGGCGGCTGGGGATGGCTACACCTTC
-	TRBV5-5	-	TRBJ2-1	CASSETGFSYNEQFF	TGTGCCAGCAGCGAAACAGGGTTTTCCTACAATGAGCAGTTCTTC
-	TRBV6-1	few	TRBJ1-2	CASSENAGNRYGYTF	TGTGCCAGCAGTGAAAACGCGGGCAACCGCTATGGCTACACCTTC
-	TRBV7-2	-	TRBJ1-1	CASSLVRGRVTEAFF	TGTGCCAGCAGCTTAGTTCGGGGAAGAGTCACTGAAGCTTTCTTT
-	TRBV9	-	TRBJ1-5	CASSTGGFSNQPQHF	TGTGCCAGCAGCACGGGAGGCTTTAGCAATCAGCCCCAGCATTTT
-	TRBV4-2	-	TRBJ1-6	CASSQDLGARNSPLHF	TGTGCCAGCAGCCAAGATTTAGGGGCACGTAATTCACCCCTCCACTTT
-	TRBV7-9	-	TRBJ2-2	CASTRQGSTGELFF	TGTGCCAGCACCAGGCAGGGAAGCACCGGGGAGCTGTTTTTT
-	TRBV30	-	TRBJ2-1	CAWGPPDSPCFF	TGTGCCTGGGGACCCCCCGACAGCCCTTGTTTCTTC
TRBD1	TRBV19	-	TRBJ2-1	CASRDRGRPYNEQFF	TGTGCCAGCCGGGACAGGGGGCGACCCTACAATGAGCAGTTCTTC
-	TRBV11-2	-	TRBJ1-2	CASSPIVDGDSYTF	TGTGCCAGCAGCCCTATTGTGGACGGAGATAGCTACACCTTC
-	TRBV4-2	-	TRBJ1-2	CASSQAHKAGLGIYGYTF	TGTGCCAGCAGCCAAGCCCACAAAGCAGGGTTGGGAATCTATGGCTACACCTTC
TRBD1	TRBV6-6	-	TRBJ2-1	CASRMGQGVEEQFF	TGTGCCAGCCGGATGGGACAGGGAGTCGAGGAGCAGTTCTTC
-	TRBV11-2	-	TRBJ1-2	CASSLVRQDSGYTF	TGTGCCAGCAGCTTAGTGAGGCAGGACTCGGGCTACACCTTC
-	TRBV6-5	-	TRBJ2-1	CASSYSGASYNEQFF	TGTGCCAGCAGTTACTCCGGGGCCTCCTACAATGAGCAGTTCTTC
TRBD1	TRBV27	-	TRBJ2-2	CASSLTGTGETGELFF	TGTGCCAGCAGTTTAACCGGGACAGGGGAAACCGGGGAGCTGTTTTTT
-	TRBV4-3	once	TRBJ1-1	CASSQDGAGPAFF	TGCGCCAGCAGCCAAGATGGGGCAGGGCCAGCTTTCTTT
-	TRBV19	-	TRBJ1-5	CASSIGTDSNQPQHF	TGTGCCAGTAGTATAGGGACAGATAGCAATCAGCCCCAGCATTTT
-	TRBV2	-	TRBJ2-1	CASKRSSNNEQFF	TGTGCCAGCAAGAGGTCCAGTAACAATGAGCAGTTCTTC
-	TRBV9	-	TRBJ2-3	CASSELTDTQYF	TGTGCCAGCAGCGAGCTCACAGATACGCAGTATTTT
-	TRBV29-1	-	TRBJ2-1	CSVEIVGGSEQFF	TGCAGCGTTGAGATTGTGGGAGGATCTGAGCAGTTCTTC
TRBD1	TRBV18	-	TRBJ1-2	CASSPDRNYGYTF	TGTGCCAGCTCACCGGACAGGAACTATGGCTACACCTTC
-	TRBV11-2	-	TRBJ2-1	CASSSSLGNEQFF	TGTGCCAGCAGCTCTTCCCTAGGCAATGAGCAGTTCTTC
-	TRBV7-9	once	TRBJ1-2	CASSFETGNYGYTF	TGTGCCAGCAGCTTTGAGACAGGTAACTATGGCTACACCTTC
-	TRBV30	-	TRBJ2-2	CAWSRRGAGELFF	TGTGCCTGGAGTAGAAGGGGGGCCGGGGAGCTGTTTTTT
-	TRBV5-5	-	TRBJ1-2	CASSFLREALGVLRYGYTF	TGTGCCAGCAGTTTTCTCCGGGAGGCCCTGGGGGTACTTAGGTATGGCTACACCTTC
TRBD1	TRBV6-5	-	TRBJ1-1	CASMETGQDTEAFF	TGTGCCAGCATGGAGACAGGGCAGGACACTGAAGCTTTCTTT
-	TRBV18	-	TRBJ1-1	CASSPGIMNTEAFF	TGTGCCAGCTCACCAGGGATCATGAACACTGAAGCTTTCTTT
TRBD1	TRBV2	-	TRBJ1-5	CASSAGTGGQPQHF	TGTGCCAGCAGTGCCGGGACAGGGGGTCAGCCCCAGCATTTT
-	TRBV9	-	TRBJ2-2	CASSRRGGSNTGELFF	TGTGCCAGCAGCAGGCGCGGGGGCTCAAACACCGGGGAGCTGTTTTTT
-	TRBV18	-	TRBJ2-7	CASSPRQVYEQYF	TGTGCCAGCTCACCACGGCAGGTCTACGAGCAGTACTTC
TRBD1	TRBV7-2	-	TRBJ1-1	CASSSPGGQGGLRVAFF	TGTGCCAGCAGCTCTCCCGGGGGACAGGGTGGCCTCCGGGTGGCTTTCTTT
TRBD1	TRBV5-6	-	TRBJ2-7	CASSLADRVYPYEQYF	TGTGCCAGCAGCCTCGCCGACAGGGTTTATCCCTACGAGCAGTACTTC
TRBD2	TRBV4-3	-	TRBJ2-5	CASSQKGGGAGGETQYF	TGCGCCAGCAGCCAAAAGGGCGGGGGGGCAGGTGGAGAGACCCAGTACTTC
-	TRBV5-1	-	TRBJ1-1	CASSLVLGREAFF	TGCGCCAGCAGCTTGGTACTGGGGAGGGAAGCTTTCTTT
-	TRBV29-1	-	TRBJ2-7	CSAGAGTYEQYF	TGCAGCGCTGGCGCCGGTACCTACGAGCAGTACTTC